These 11 T cell receptor beta chains were sequenced from one sample in a study of shared clonotypes between healthy human individuals. Naive CD8 cells, CD45RO-negative and positively selected for CCR7, excluded terminally differentiated effector memory CD45RA+ cells. Libraries were prepared by immunoSEQ multiplex PCR; TCRdb keeps only in-frame clonotypes and omits some of them. The sample lists some 2.1 million clones, 93% occurring once. Sample: naive CD8+ T cells from PBMCs. These TCRs come from a man in his late teens or twenties in good health. Some clones in this sample may be carry-over from other donors' samples.

The chain couples TRBV19 to TRBJ1-1, with a tentative D call TRBD1 (5 bases). The CDR3 is made up of 17 amino acids. Germline CDR1 is LNHDA and CDR2 is SQIVND (reference sequence). Trimming took off 1 base at V and 0 bases at J, with 15 bases between the two ends. The DNA of the CDR3 is TGTGCCAGTAGTATAGTGAAGGGAAGGGGCGTGAACACTGAAGCTTTCTTT. This codes for CASSIVKGRGVNTEAFF.

This clone was recorded once. This chain joins TRBV5-5 and TRBJ1-1, with 7 bases identical to TRBD1. The trim removed 4 bases at V and 3 bases at J, leaving 3 bases unmatched. The CDR3 sequence is 13 residues long. CDR1 and CDR2 from the germline V gene are SGHKS and YYEKEE (reference sequence). As DNA, the CDR3 is TGTGCCAGCAGCCATACAGGGGACACTGAAGCTTTCTTT. It translates to CASSHTGDTEAFF.

The V gene is TRBV30, the J gene TRBJ2-7; 11 positions agree with TRBD1. V dropped 5 bases and J dropped 1; count of bases not matched to a gene: 10. The CDR3 is made up of 16 amino acids. The V gene's germline CDR1 is GTSNPN and CDR2 SVGIG (reference sequence). CDR3 in amino acids: CAWVGWGQGGSYEQYF. The DNA for the CDR3 is TGTGCCTGGGTTGGGTGGGGACAGGGGGGATCCTACGAGCAGTACTTC.

This clone has more than one count but fewer than ten. This chain connects TRBV29-1 to TRBJ1-1, with D possibly TRBD1 on 5 matching bases. CDR3 size: 13 residues. Germline assignment: CDR1 SQVTM and CDR2 ANQGSEA. Trimming shortened V by 0 bases and J by 11 bases, and 16 bases separated the two germline ends. This CDR3 reads CSVEDPQGGSAFF. Here the CDR3 DNA reads TGCAGCGTTGAAGATCCCCAGGGAGGTTCGGCTTTCTTT.

The rearrangement joins TRBV5-6 to TRBJ2-1, with 8 nucleotides matching TRBD1. The CDR3 loop spans 14 amino acids. J gave up 9 bases and V 4 bases, and 9 bases lay outside the gene matches. Germline lookup yields CDR1 SGHDT and CDR2 YYEEEE. This CDR3 reads CASSLGTGYFEQFF. The CDR3 nucleotides read TGTGCCAGCAGCCTCGGGACAGGATATTTTGAGCAGTTCTTC.

V is TRBV4-2 and J is TRBJ2-1; 7 bases are shared with TRBD2. This CDR3 has 16 amino acids. Per the germline V gene, CDR1 is LGHNA and CDR2 is YNFKEQ. V lost 4 bases to trimming and J lost 4 bases; unmatched junction nucleotides: 10. CDR3 amino acids: CASSPYLRESYNEQFF. The CDR3, as DNA: TGTGCCAGCAGCCCGTACCTGCGGGAGTCGTACAATGAGCAGTTCTTC.

This sequence joins TRBV28 and TRBJ2-7; D gene unclear. CDR1 and CDR2 from the germline V gene are MDHEN and SYDVKM. There are 13 residues in the CDR3. The ends were cut back, 6 bases at V and 3 bases at J, with 12 bases in the middle. CDR3 loop: CASSWLQNYEQYF. In nucleotides, the CDR3 is TGTGCCAGCAGCTGGCTCCAGAACTACGAGCAGTACTTC.

The chain joins TRBV7-8 to TRBJ2-7; D may be TRBD2 (5 bases). Between the trimmed V and J ends, which lost 10 bases and 3 bases, there was a span of 13 bases. Per the germline V gene, CDR1 is SGHVS and CDR2 is FQNEAQ. This CDR3 has 12 amino acids. CDR3: CAIMEENYEQYF. CDR3 DNA sequence: TGTGCCATCATGGAGGAGAACTACGAGCAGTACTTC.

The gene calls are TRBV7-9 and TRBJ2-1; 7 bases agree with TRBD1. Germline V lookup: CDR1 SEHNR, CDR2 FQNEAQ (reference sequence). With 3 bases clipped from V and 7 bases from J, the junction kept 6 bases outside the gene matches. This CDR3 is built from 14 residues. CDR3 sequence reads: CASSFSDRDNEQFF. DNA of the CDR3: TGTGCCAGCAGCTTTAGTGACAGGGATAATGAGCAGTTCTTC.

The CDR3 here is CASSQRGTVYEQYF. CDR3 nucleotide sequence: TGTGCCAGCAGTCAAAGAGGGACAGTCTACGAGCAGTACTTC. The chain links TRBV11-2 to TRBJ2-7, with 7 bases aligning to TRBD1. CDR1 is SGHAT, CDR2 FQNNGV, per germline. With V trimmed by 6 bases and J by 3 bases, 8 bases remained unmatched. The CDR3 consists of 14 residues.

This clone was seen just once. V is TRBV4-1 and J is TRBJ2-1, with D possibly being TRBD2 (6 bases). Germline CDR1 MGHRA, CDR2 YSYEKL. V was pared by 1 base and J by 10 bases, with 26 bases between. This CDR3 is 18 amino acids long. CDR3 region: CASSQVPTGGSPLGEQFF. The DNA of the CDR3 is TGCGCCAGCAGCCAAGTCCCGACCGGGGGAAGCCCCCTTGGGGAGCAGTTCTTC.